This TCR beta chain comes out of a study of shared clonotypes between healthy human individuals. Study-level results: Clonotype sharing among donors likely depends on sequencing depth. The authors sampled blood alone, and tissue repertoires likely differ.

The table came from immunoSEQ multiplex PCR; TCRdb's copy has only in-frame clones and leaves some out. The sample gives a few hundred thousand clones, 96% of which show up once; 0.32% is in the top ten. Per the germline V gene, CDR1 is MNHNS and CDR2 is SASEGT. The junction had 9 bases not matched to a gene; V was cut back by 8 bases and J by 4 bases. This CDR3 is built from 15 residues. A remark on this clone: Its specificity is unknown.

The sequenced sample was memory CD8+ T cells sorted from blood. Subset in this sample: CD45RO+ cells pooled with CCR7-negative TemRA cells. The chain employs TRBV6-1 and TRBJ2-4, with TRBD2 matching over 9 bases. The clonotype was recovered from a man aged 25-45 years in good health. The DNA of the CDR3 is TGTGCCAGCGGGGGACTAGCCGGGGGAAAAAACATTCAGTACTTC. It encodes CASGGLAGGKNIQYF.